This TCR beta chain was observed in a study of a mutant IDH1 vaccine in newly diagnosed glioma. Across the whole study: Patients, over weeks 1, 3, 5, 7, 11, 15, 19 and 23, received a total of eight vaccinations. Notes on the study in general: The occurrence of vaccine-induced immune responses was seen in over 85% of patients. Changes in top peripheral clonotypes did not appear linked to pseudoprogression.

This clone is a singleton in its sample. As yet, its antigen is unknown. The CDR3 consists of 17 residues. Germline loops: CDR1 LGHNA, CDR2 YNFKEQ. After removal of 1 base from V and 0 bases from J, the junction contained 3 bases not matched to a gene. Sequencing used immunoSEQ multiplex PCR; TCRdb keeps in-frame clones, though not all of them. The sample has fewer than 40,000 clones, about four fifths seen once; the top ten hold around 6%. As to time point: week 5, during vaccination. What each vaccine dose contained was 300 ug of mutant IDH1 20-mer peptide, accompanied by topical imiquimod. Donor diagnoses consisted of new WHO grade 3 or 4 IDH1-mutant, ATRX-lost astrocytomas.

The chain links TRBV4-2 to TRBJ2-2, with 9 positions matching TRBD2. The sequencing used PBMCs, collected from a glioma patient whose treatment included an IDH1 peptide vaccine. This TCR derives from a man between 35 and 55 years old with glioma. This chain's CDR3 is CASSQVAGVANTGELFF. The DNA for the CDR3 is TGTGCCAGCAGCCAAGTAGCGGGGGTGGCGAACACCGGGGAGCTGTTTTTT.